Each of the 28 T cell receptor beta chains below was sequenced from the same sample in a study of human T cells and chemical hapten exposure. Time point of the sample: patch test 3, about 24 weeks after DPC sensitization. Described treatment: therapeutic diphenylcyclopropenone sensitization with weekly scalp DPC. Via MiXCR, TCRdb re-called the RACE reads, giving one row per CDR3 protein. Here the sample spans some 91,000 distinct CDR3 sequences, 25% to 35% being singletons. The sequenced sample was whole blood, obtained in connection with sensitization to the hapten diphenylcyclopropenone (DPC). These receptors all stem from a man aged 35-49 years with alopecia areata. Some clones in this sample may be carry-over from other donors' samples.

This clonotype has more than one count but fewer than ten. This chain uses TRBV5-1 with TRBJ2-5; either TRBD1 or TRBD2 may supply D (5 bases each). In germline, CDR1 is SGHRS, CDR2 YFSETQ. V lost 4 bases and J lost 5, with 15 bases in between. This CDR3 has 14 residues. The CDR3 protein is CASSQGRPWETQYF. The CDR3 coding sequence is TGCGCCAGCAGCCAGGGACGTCCCTGGGAGACCCAGTACTTC.

In this sample, this clonotype turned up a few times. V gene TRBV28 combines with J gene TRBJ1-2; TRBD1 aligns across 7 bases. CDR1 MDHEN and CDR2 SYDVKM come from the germline V gene. The CDR3 has 14 amino acids. Trimming took 6 bases from V and 4 from J; bases not matched to a gene: 8. Written as DNA, the CDR3 is TGTGCCAGCAGGGTTACAGGGGACGGCTATGGCTACACCTTC. Protein: CASRVTGDGYGYTF.

The CDR3 spells CASSPSGQRPQHF. The CDR3 DNA sequence: TGTGCCAGCTCACCTTCGGGCCAAAGGCCCCAGCATTTT. The gene calls are TRBV18 and TRBJ1-5; D is ambiguous. This CDR3 region has 13 residues. Germline V gene data show CDR1 as KGHSH and CDR2 as LQKENI. Trimming stripped 3 bases from V and 9 bases from J, with 12 bases between. Variable domain in full (rest from reference TRBV18 and TRBJ1-5): NAGVMQNPRHLVRRRGQEARLRCSPMKGHSHVYWYRQLPEEGLKFMVYLQKENIIDESGMPKERFSAEFPKEGPSILRIQQVVRGDSAAYFCASSPSGQRPQHFGDGTRLSIL.

This clonotype showed up just once. This chain uses TRBV19 with TRBJ2-6; D tentatively reads TRBD1 or TRBD2 (5 bases each). The CDR3 is 16 residues long. Trimming shortened V by 2 bases and J by 2 bases, and 10 bases separated the two germline ends. Germline-derived CDR1 and CDR2 are LNHDA and SQIVND (reference sequence). CDR3 protein: CASSIPGGAGANVLTF. In DNA form, the CDR3 reads TGTGCCAGTAGTATACCTGGGGGTGCTGGGGCCAACGTCCTGACTTTC.

This clonotype was seen more than once but under ten times. V and J are TRBV4-1 and TRBJ2-2; D unresolved. This CDR3 has 14 residues. Trimming removed 0 bases at V and 8 bases at J, with 10 bases between. The germline V gene has CDR1 MGHRA and CDR2 YSYEKL. CDR3 protein: CASSQDTIAGELFF. CDR3 in DNA: TGCGCCAGCAGCCAAGATACCATAGCAGGGGAGCTGTTTTTT.

V usage is TRBV11-2 and J usage is TRBJ2-1, with D maybe TRBD2 (6 bases). Per the germline V gene, CDR1 is SGHAT and CDR2 is FQNNGV. Trimming shortened V by 4 bases and J by 8 bases, and 6 bases separated the two germline ends. The CDR3 is 11 residues long. CDR3 residues: CASSWGDEQFF. The DNA of the CDR3 is TGTGCCAGCAGCTGGGGGGATGAGCAGTTCTTC.

This clonotype is medium-sized by share. J is TRBJ1-6 and V is TRBV7-9; 9 bases align to TRBD1. CDR1 and CDR2 from the germline V gene are SEHNR and FQNEAQ (reference sequence). The J segment lost 3 bases and the V segment lost 4 bases, leaving 4 bases of the junction unmatched. The CDR3 contains 16 residues. The CDR3 sequence: CASSSGQGFYNSPLHF. The CDR3, as DNA: TGTGCCAGCAGCTCGGGACAGGGCTTCTATAATTCACCCCTCCACTTT. Complete variable domain (other parts from reference TRBV7-9 and TRBJ1-6): DTGVSQNPRHKITKRGQNVTFRCDPISEHNRLYWYRQTLGQGPEFLTYFQNEAQLEKSRLLSDRFSAERPKGSFSTLEIQRTEQGDSAMYLCASSSGQGFYNSPLHFGNGTRLTVT.

The chain has TRBV7-3 and TRBJ1-6, with a weak D call TRBD1 (5 bases). Deletions cut 0 bases from V and 6 bases from J, with 6 bases between. Germline V gives CDR1 SGHTA, CDR2 FQGTGA. This CDR3 contains 14 residues. The CDR3 nucleotides are TGTGCCAGCAGCTTAACAGGGGTTAATTCACCCCTCCACTTT. It encodes CASSLTGVNSPLHF.

This clonotype was seen ten or more times. The chain has TRBV7-9 and TRBJ2-3; D is ambiguous. This CDR3 comprises 15 residues. The V end lost 4 bases, the J end lost 5 bases, and 16 bases lay between the germline ends. The germline V gene has CDR1 SEHNR and CDR2 FQNEAQ (reference sequence). The CDR3 protein is CASSSWMGQEDTQYF. In nucleotides, the CDR3 is TGTGCCAGCAGCTCATGGATGGGCCAAGAAGATACGCAGTATTTT.

V is TRBV5-1 and J is TRBJ2-7; 12 bases are shared with TRBD1. Germline CDR1 is SGHRS and CDR2 is YFSETQ. J gave up 6 bases and V 3 bases, and 7 bases lay outside the gene matches. The CDR3 loop spans 15 amino acids. CDR3 amino acids: CASSSSGTGGTEQYF. The CDR3 region has the DNA TGCGCCAGCAGCTCCTCCGGGACAGGGGGCACCGAGCAGTACTTC.

In its sample, this clonotype was seen a few times. The chain uses TRBV29-1 and TRBJ2-5, with D hard to call. Trimming stripped 2 bases from V and 2 bases from J, with 15 bases between. The germline CDR1 and CDR2 sequences are SQVTM and ANQGSEA. This CDR3 has 15 amino acids. The CDR3 nucleotides read TGCAGCGTTGAAATCACGCACACTCTGCAAGAGACCCAGTACTTC. Encoded protein: CSVEITHTLQETQYF.

The sample holds many counts of this clonotype. The chain links TRBV12-3 or TRBV12-4 to TRBJ2-1; D unclear. The length of the CDR3 is 13 residues. Trimming stripped 5 bases from V and 3 bases from J, with 8 bases between. The CDR3 DNA sequence: TGTGCCAGCAGTCTCTCTAGCTACAATGAGCAGTTCTTC. Its translation is CASSLSSYNEQFF.

This chain links TRBV28 with TRBJ2-5, with 11 nucleotides matching TRBD1. Germline lookup yields CDR1 MDHEN and CDR2 SYDVKM. The V gene end was trimmed by 2 bases and the J gene end by 4 bases; junction bases not matched to a gene: 6. The CDR3 loop spans 16 amino acids. This chain's CDR3 is CASSLSGQGARETQYF. The CDR3 coding sequence is TGTGCCAGCAGTTTAAGTGGACAGGGGGCTCGAGAGACCCAGTACTTC.

CDR3 protein: CASRPQGNNYGYTF. As DNA, the CDR3 is TGTGCCAGCAGGCCCCAGGGAAATAACTATGGCTACACCTTC. The V gene is TRBV6-6, the J gene TRBJ1-2; a weak D match, TRBD1 (5 bases). This CDR3 comprises 14 residues. The V and J ends lost 6 bases and 1 base respectively, with 12 bases between them. CDR1 and CDR2 from the germline V gene are MNHNY and SVGAGI (reference sequence).

This clonotype has only a few counts. This chain joins TRBV12-3 or TRBV12-4 and TRBJ1-1, with D hard to call. Trimming cost V 6 bases and J 9 bases, with 11 bases left between them. The CDR3 sequence is 11 residues long. DNA of the CDR3: TGTGCCAGCAGCCCAGACTTGCAAGCTTTCTTT. Protein product: CASSPDLQAFF.

This chain uses TRBV27 with TRBJ1-5; no clear D. This CDR3 spans 12 amino acids. With 2 bases removed from V and 3 bases from J, the gap between germline ends came to 2 bases. Germline V gives CDR1 MNHEY, CDR2 SMNVEV (reference sequence). The chain's CDR3 is CASSLPNQPQHF. CDR3 DNA: TGTGCCAGCAGTTTACCCAATCAGCCCCAGCATTTT.

V is TRBV20-1 and J is TRBJ1-4; a possible D gene is TRBD1 (6 bases). Trimming removed 0 bases at V and 3 bases at J, with 11 bases between. Germline V lookup: CDR1 DFQATT, CDR2 SNEGSKA (reference sequence). This CDR3 region has 15 residues. As DNA, the CDR3 is TGCAGTGCTAGAGATACGACAGGCTCTAATGAAAAACTGTTTTTT. Protein sequence: CSARDTTGSNEKLFF.

The chain links TRBV15 to TRBJ2-7, with 8 bases matching TRBD1. The CDR3 totals 14 residues. After removal of 4 bases from V and 3 bases from J, the junction contained 5 bases not matched to a gene. Germline lookup yields CDR1 LNHNV and CDR2 YYDKDF (reference sequence). The CDR3 DNA sequence: TGTGCCACCAGCAAGACAGGGGAGAGCTACGAGCAGTACTTC. Translating it yields CATSKTGESYEQYF. The full variable domain, with the rest looked up from reference TRBV15 and TRBJ2-7, is DAMVIQNPRYQVTQFGKPVTLSCSQTLNHNVMYWYQQKSSQAPKLLFHYYDKDFNNEADTPDNFQSRRPNTSFCFLDIRSPGLGDTAMYLCATSKTGESYEQYFGPGTRLTVT.

The chain recombines TRBV9 with TRBJ2-2; the D gene is possibly TRBD1 (6 bases). The CDR3 length is 13 residues. Trimming pared 4 bases from V and 6 bases from J, leaving 10 bases between. Germline V gene lookup returns CDR1 SGDLS and CDR2 YYNGEE. The CDR3, as DNA: TGTGCCAGCAGCCTAACAGGGTCCGGGGAGCTGTTTTTT. Translating it yields CASSLTGSGELFF.

The CDR3 reads CASSEGTGGQPQHF. CDR3 DNA: TGTGCCAGCAGTGAAGGGACAGGGGGTCAGCCCCAGCATTTT. The chain recombines TRBV6-1 with TRBJ1-5, with 10 bases aligning to TRBD1. This CDR3 contains 14 residues. V gave up 1 base and J gave up 6 bases; unmatched junction bases: 0. Germline lookup yields CDR1 MNHNS and CDR2 SASEGT.

The V and J genes are TRBV20-1 and TRBJ1-5, with TRBD1 matching over 8 bases. J gave up 2 bases and V 3 bases, and 3 bases lay outside the gene matches. Germline CDR1 DFQATT, CDR2 SNEGSKA (reference sequence). The CDR3 loop spans 14 amino acids. CDR3 bases: TGCAGTGCTAGTAACAGGGGGGGCAATCAGCCCCAGCATTTT. This encodes CSASNRGGNQPQHF.

The V gene is TRBV28, the J gene TRBJ1-5; no firm D call. Germline CDR1 reads MDHEN; CDR2 reads SYDVKM. Trimming pared 5 bases from V and 0 bases from J, leaving 11 bases between. The CDR3 sequence is 15 residues long. CDR3 sequence (DNA): TGTGCCAGCAGTCCCCCAGGTCCTAGCAATCAGCCCCAGCATTTT. This translates into CASSPPGPSNQPQHF.

This clonotype was recorded a few times. CDR3 DNA: TGCGCAGGCGGGAGGGAGGCCTACGAGCAGTACTTC. It codes for CAGGREAYEQYF. This chain uses TRBV20-1 with TRBJ2-7; TRBD2 agrees at 9 bases. This CDR3 has 12 residues. Germline CDR1 DFQATT, CDR2 SNEGSKA (reference sequence).

The V and J genes are TRBV12-3 or TRBV12-4 and TRBJ2-7, with 10 bases matching TRBD2. The V and J ends lost 5 bases and 0 bases, in that order; junction bases with no gene match: 7. The CDR3 is 16 residues long. CDR3 DNA sequence: TGTGCCAGCAGTGGACTAGCGGCTCCTAGCTCCTACGAGCAGTACTTC. Translating gives CASSGLAAPSSYEQYF.

This chain uses TRBV11-2 with TRBJ2-3, with unresolved D. This CDR3 has 15 amino acids. Germline V lookup: CDR1 SGHAT, CDR2 FQNNGV. Trimming pared 3 bases from V and 4 bases from J, leaving 14 bases between. CDR3 coding DNA: TGTGCCAGCAGCTTTAACCAAGCCTCGGCAGATACGCAGTATTTT. Its protein product is CASSFNQASADTQYF.

This clonotype has more than one count but fewer than ten. The chain is built from TRBV5-1 and TRBJ2-1, with 11 bases aligning to TRBD2. The CDR3 sequence is 16 residues long. The V and J ends lost 3 bases and 5 bases, in that order; junction bases with no gene match: 7. CDR1 and CDR2 (germline): SGHRS, YFSETQ. The CDR3 sequence is CASSSTSGSGNNEQFF. The DNA of the CDR3 is TGCGCCAGCAGCTCAACTAGCGGGAGCGGGAACAATGAGCAGTTCTTC.

The chain couples TRBV20-1 to TRBJ2-3, with TRBD2 matching 8 bases. Unmatched junction bases numbered 3, after V lost 6 bases and J lost 1 base. The CDR3 covers 13 residues. The germline V gene has CDR1 DFQATT and CDR2 SNEGSKA (reference sequence). This chain's CDR3 is CSAELAGTDTQYF. CDR3 in DNA: TGCAGTGCCGAACTAGCGGGCACAGATACGCAGTATTTT.

CDR3 nucleotides: TGTGCCAGCAGTTTAACCGCCATCGACGAGCAGTACTTC. Its protein product is CASSLTAIDEQYF. The chain has TRBV28 and TRBJ2-7; D is unclear. The CDR3 spans 13 residues. With 2 bases removed from V and 5 bases from J, the gap between germline ends came to 10 bases. Germline V gives CDR1 MDHEN, CDR2 SYDVKM.